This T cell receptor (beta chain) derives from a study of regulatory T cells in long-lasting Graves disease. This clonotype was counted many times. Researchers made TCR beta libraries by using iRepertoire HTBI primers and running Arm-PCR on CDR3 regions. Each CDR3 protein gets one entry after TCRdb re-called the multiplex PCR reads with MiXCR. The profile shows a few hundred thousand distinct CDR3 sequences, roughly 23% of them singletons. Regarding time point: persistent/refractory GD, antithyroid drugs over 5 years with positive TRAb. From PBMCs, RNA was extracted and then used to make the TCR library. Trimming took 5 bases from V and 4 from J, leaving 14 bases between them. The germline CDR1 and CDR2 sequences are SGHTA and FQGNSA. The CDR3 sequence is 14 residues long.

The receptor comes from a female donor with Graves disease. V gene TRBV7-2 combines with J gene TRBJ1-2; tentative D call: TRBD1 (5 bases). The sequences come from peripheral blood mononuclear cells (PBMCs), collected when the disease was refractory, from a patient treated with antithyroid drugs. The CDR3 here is CASSLKTASYGYTF. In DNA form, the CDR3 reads TGTGCCAGCAGCCTCAAGACAGCTAGCTATGGCTACACCTTC.